This T cell receptor beta chain was sequenced in a study of T cell changes during pregnancy in multiple sclerosis. Here immunoSEQ multiplex PCR was the method, and the copy in TCRdb shows in-frame clones only, minus some. The data show 75,000 to 90,000 clones, around nine tenths seen once. This clone was recorded only once. CDR3 size: 22 residues. J lost 1 base, V lost 6 bases, and 21 bases had no gene match. The V call is TRBV23-1, the J call TRBJ2-1, with 13 bases fitting TRBD2. TRBV23-1 qualifies as an ORF whose function is uncertain. Sample: CD4+ T cells from peripheral blood mononuclear cells, taken before pregnancy. This clonotype was obtained from a female donor with multiple sclerosis, enrolled in a pregnancy study. CDR3 sequence: CASSPTNPGLAGWDGSYNEQFF. The CDR3 region has the DNA TGCGCCAGCAGCCCGACAAACCCGGGACTAGCGGGATGGGATGGGTCCTACAATGAGCAGTTCTTC.